Given below is one TCR beta chain in context. Its antigen is still unknown. A junction end diverges from the germline sequence, so it may reflect a read error. The CDR3 spans 17 residues. CDR1 SSHAT and CDR2 FNYEAQ come from the germline V gene (reference sequence). This sample was taken from a study of CD8 T cells in ankylosing spondylitis. Study-level findings and limits: As for the disease-linked clones, they showed a CD8+ phenotype and occurred at relatively low frequencies in peripheral blood. Seemingly distinctive of ankylosing spondylitis blood was a TCR beta motif formed by eight highly homologous variants.

By quantitative 5'-RACE with molecular barcodes, the TCR beta libraries were made. TCRdb processed the 5' RACE reads anew with MiXCR; each CDR3 protein has one entry. The sample holds 800,000 to 900,000 distinct CDR3 sequences, 12% seen once. The chain carries TRBV7-7 and TRBJ2-2, with 9 bases fitting TRBD1. The TCR originated in a male donor with ankylosing spondylitis. Sequences were obtained from blood, either unsorted or a sorted T cell fraction (not recorded which). In DNA form, the CDR3 reads TGTGCTAGCAGCTTAACGCCGGGACAGGGAGGTTCCGGGGAGCTGTTTTTT. It encodes CASSLTPGQGGSGELFF.